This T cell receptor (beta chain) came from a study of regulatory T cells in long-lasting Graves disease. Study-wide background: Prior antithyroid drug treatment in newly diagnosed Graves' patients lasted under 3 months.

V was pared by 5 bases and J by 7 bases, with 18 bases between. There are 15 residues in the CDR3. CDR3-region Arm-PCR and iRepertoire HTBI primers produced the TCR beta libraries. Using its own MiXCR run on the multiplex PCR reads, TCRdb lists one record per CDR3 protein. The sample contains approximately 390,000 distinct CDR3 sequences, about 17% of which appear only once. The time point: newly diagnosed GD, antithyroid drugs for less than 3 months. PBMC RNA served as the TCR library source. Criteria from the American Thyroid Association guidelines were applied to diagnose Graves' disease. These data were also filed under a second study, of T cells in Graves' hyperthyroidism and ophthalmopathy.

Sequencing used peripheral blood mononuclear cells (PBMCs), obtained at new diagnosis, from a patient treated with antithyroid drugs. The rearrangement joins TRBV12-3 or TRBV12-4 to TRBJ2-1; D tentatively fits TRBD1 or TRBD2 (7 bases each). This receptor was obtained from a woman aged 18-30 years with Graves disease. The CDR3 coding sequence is TGTGCCAGCAGTCCCAGGGGGGGCCAGCGAAATGAGCAGTTCTTC. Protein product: CASSPRGGQRNEQFF.